These T cell receptor beta chains were read from a single sample in a study of shared clonotypes between healthy human individuals. Profiled with immunoSEQ multiplex PCR; TCRdb holds only in-frame clones, not every one. Seen here are about 2.4 million clones, 90% to 95% observed once, and the top ten hold 0.35% to 0.45%. The sequenced material came from naive CD4+ T cells from PBMCs. Receptors were obtained from a man aged 18 to 30 in good health. Some clones in this sample may be carry-over from other donors' samples. The CDR3 runs from the conserved cysteine through the conserved F or W. Fields, in order: clone size, D gene, V gene, J gene, CDR3 DNA, CDR3 protein. The D gene is left open where the match is weak. Expanded clones are given a class, and other clones once, few, many or no size at all.

clone size: -
D gene: -
V gene: TRBV15
J gene: TRBJ1-2
CDR3 DNA: TGTGCCACCAGCTCAGGGTGGGGACAACCCTATGGCTACACCTTC
CDR3 protein: CATSSGWGQPYGYTF

clone size: -
D gene: -
V gene: TRBV19
J gene: TRBJ1-5
CDR3 DNA: TGTGCCAGTAGTACCTTTGAGACACTCAATCAGCCCCAGCATTTT
CDR3 protein: CASSTFETLNQPQHF

clone size: -
D gene: TRBD2
V gene: TRBV19
J gene: TRBJ2-7
CDR3 DNA: TGTGCCAGTAGCCCAGCGGGAGGGCCCTACGAGCAGTACTTC
CDR3 protein: CASSPAGGPYEQYF

clone size: -
D gene: -
V gene: TRBV15
J gene: TRBJ2-7
CDR3 DNA: TGTGCCACCAGCAGAGACAACTACGAGCAGTACTTC
CDR3 protein: CATSRDNYEQYF

clone size: -
D gene: TRBD1
V gene: TRBV28
J gene: TRBJ1-4
CDR3 DNA: TGTGCCAGCACCCCCCCGGGACAGAATGAAAAACTGTTTTTT
CDR3 protein: CASTPPGQNEKLFF

clone size: -
D gene: -
V gene: TRBV9
J gene: TRBJ2-3
CDR3 DNA: TGTGCCAGCAGCGTAGCCCCGGGAGAGGGTACGCAGTATTTT
CDR3 protein: CASSVAPGEGTQYF

clone size: once
D gene: -
V gene: TRBV29-1
J gene: TRBJ2-1
CDR3 DNA: TGCAGCGTTCGGACAGCCTACAATGAGCAGTTCTTC
CDR3 protein: CSVRTAYNEQFF

clone size: -
D gene: -
V gene: TRBV7-8
J gene: TRBJ1-2
CDR3 DNA: TGTGCCAGCAGCTTAGCTCGGGTTAACTATGGCTACACCTTC
CDR3 protein: CASSLARVNYGYTF

clone size: -
D gene: -
V gene: TRBV9
J gene: TRBJ2-2
CDR3 DNA: TGTGCCAGCAGCCGTCGACAGGGGGTACTAGCGGGAAACACCGGGGAGCTGTTTTTT
CDR3 protein: CASSRRQGVLAGNTGELFF

clone size: few
D gene: -
V gene: TRBV29-1
J gene: TRBJ2-2
CDR3 DNA: TGCAGCGCCAGACAGATATACACCGGGGAGCTGTTTTTT
CDR3 protein: CSARQIYTGELFF

clone size: -
D gene: -
V gene: TRBV6-4
J gene: TRBJ2-1
CDR3 DNA: TGTGCCAGCAGTGACGAGGGTTTGCCCTACAATGAGCAGTTCTTC
CDR3 protein: CASSDEGLPYNEQFF

clone size: -
D gene: -
V gene: TRBV2
J gene: TRBJ2-7
CDR3 DNA: TGTGCCAGCAGTCCCCGGAGCTCCTACGAGCAGTACTTC
CDR3 protein: CASSPRSSYEQYF

clone size: -
D gene: -
V gene: TRBV11-1
J gene: TRBJ2-1
CDR3 DNA: TGTGCCAGCAGCTTAGGGGCAGAGCAGTTCTTC
CDR3 protein: CASSLGAEQFF

clone size: -
D gene: -
V gene: TRBV19
J gene: TRBJ1-5
CDR3 DNA: TGTGCCAGTAGCACAGCGGGGGGTAATCAGCCCCAGCATTTT
CDR3 protein: CASSTAGGNQPQHF

clone size: -
D gene: TRBD2
V gene: TRBV5-4
J gene: TRBJ2-5
CDR3 DNA: TGTGCCAGCAGCTTGAGGACTAGCGGGAGTGGGGAGACCCAGTACTTC
CDR3 protein: CASSLRTSGSGETQYF

clone size: -
D gene: TRBD1
V gene: TRBV29-1
J gene: TRBJ1-4
CDR3 DNA: TGCAGCGTTGCCGGGACAGCACGATCTGAAAAACTGTTTTTT
CDR3 protein: CSVAGTARSEKLFF

clone size: -
D gene: -
V gene: TRBV9
J gene: TRBJ2-7
CDR3 DNA: TGTGCCAGCAGCGTACTACCGAGCTCCTACGAGCAGTACTTC
CDR3 protein: CASSVLPSSYEQYF

clone size: -
D gene: -
V gene: TRBV13
J gene: TRBJ1-1
CDR3 DNA: TGTGCCAGCAAGCTTGGCTTTAGAAACACTGAAGCTTTCTTT
CDR3 protein: CASKLGFRNTEAFF

clone size: -
D gene: -
V gene: TRBV14
J gene: TRBJ1-1
CDR3 DNA: TGTGCCAGCAGCCCGACTCTGGGGGCGGCCCAGGGGGCTTTCTTT
CDR3 protein: CASSPTLGAAQGAFF

clone size: -
D gene: TRBD2
V gene: TRBV4-1
J gene: TRBJ2-1
CDR3 DNA: TGCGCCAGCAGCCCCGGGACTAGCGGGTATGATGAGCAGTTCTTC
CDR3 protein: CASSPGTSGYDEQFF

clone size: -
D gene: -
V gene: TRBV5-6
J gene: TRBJ1-2
CDR3 DNA: TGTGCCAGCAGCATCCCACAGGGAGGAGGCTACACCTTC
CDR3 protein: CASSIPQGGGYTF

clone size: -
D gene: -
V gene: TRBV5-4
J gene: TRBJ2-5
CDR3 DNA: TGTGCCAGCAGCTTGGTAGGCAAAGAGACCCAGTACTTC
CDR3 protein: CASSLVGKETQYF

clone size: -
D gene: TRBD2
V gene: TRBV6-4
J gene: TRBJ2-2
CDR3 DNA: TGTGCCACCGGGACTAGCGGGAGCCGCATCACCGGGGAGCTGTTTTTT
CDR3 protein: CATGTSGSRITGELFF

clone size: -
D gene: TRBD2
V gene: TRBV10-3
J gene: TRBJ2-7
CDR3 DNA: TGTGCCATCAGTGAGGCTAGCGGGAGGGCGGGGTACTTC
CDR3 protein: CAISEASGRAGYF

clone size: -
D gene: -
V gene: TRBV6-1
J gene: TRBJ1-5
CDR3 DNA: TGTGCCAGCAGGTGGACCTTGAGCAATCAGCCCCAGCATTTT
CDR3 protein: CASRWTLSNQPQHF

clone size: -
D gene: -
V gene: TRBV18
J gene: TRBJ2-6
CDR3 DNA: TGTGCCAGCTCACCACCAATCCGGACTGGGGCCAACGTCCTGACTTTC
CDR3 protein: CASSPPIRTGANVLTF

clone size: -
D gene: TRBD1
V gene: TRBV5-6
J gene: TRBJ2-4
CDR3 DNA: TGTGCCAGTTCGGACAGGGGCACGATTCTAGCCAAAAACATTCAGTACTTC
CDR3 protein: CASSDRGTILAKNIQYF

clone size: -
D gene: -
V gene: TRBV2
J gene: TRBJ1-4
CDR3 DNA: TGTGCCAGCAGACCGACAGACTGGCGGGGGCTTCCAACTAATGAAAAACTGTTTTTT
CDR3 protein: CASRPTDWRGLPTNEKLFF

clone size: -
D gene: TRBD1
V gene: TRBV5-4
J gene: TRBJ2-3
CDR3 DNA: TGTGCCAGCAGCCCAGAAAGGACAGGGGCCACAGATACGCAGTATTTT
CDR3 protein: CASSPERTGATDTQYF

clone size: -
D gene: -
V gene: TRBV25-1
J gene: TRBJ1-2
CDR3 DNA: TGTGCCAGCAGTGACGTTCAAACAGGGGGCTACACCTTC
CDR3 protein: CASSDVQTGGYTF

clone size: -
D gene: -
V gene: TRBV28
J gene: TRBJ1-5
CDR3 DNA: TGTGCCAGCCGGGCCCTGGATCAGCCCCAGCATTTT
CDR3 protein: CASRALDQPQHF

clone size: once
D gene: -
V gene: TRBV28
J gene: TRBJ1-2
CDR3 DNA: TGTGCCAGCGCAACGGGGGGGACGAACTATGGCTACACCTTC
CDR3 protein: CASATGGTNYGYTF

clone size: -
D gene: -
V gene: TRBV7-8
J gene: TRBJ1-1
CDR3 DNA: TGTGCCAGCAGCTTAGAGGAGGGTGTGTGGACTGAAGCTTTCTTT
CDR3 protein: CASSLEEGVWTEAFF

clone size: once
D gene: -
V gene: TRBV4-1
J gene: TRBJ2-5
CDR3 DNA: TGCGCCAGCAGCCAAGAACTAGGGGGGGCGGGAGTCCAAGAGACCCAGTACTTC
CDR3 protein: CASSQELGGAGVQETQYF

clone size: -
D gene: -
V gene: TRBV29-1
J gene: TRBJ2-5
CDR3 DNA: TGCAGCGTTGTGGGTAGGTCCCAAGAGACCCAGTACTTC
CDR3 protein: CSVVGRSQETQYF

clone size: -
D gene: -
V gene: TRBV6-1
J gene: TRBJ1-1
CDR3 DNA: TGTGCCATCAGTGGGGGGGCGCAGCAAACTGAAGCTTTCTTT
CDR3 protein: CAISGGAQQTEAFF

clone size: once
D gene: TRBD1
V gene: TRBV18
J gene: TRBJ1-2
CDR3 DNA: TGTGCCAGCTCACCACCTGGGCCAGGGGGGCAGAATGGCTACACCTTC
CDR3 protein: CASSPPGPGGQNGYTF

clone size: -
D gene: TRBD2
V gene: TRBV15
J gene: TRBJ2-1
CDR3 DNA: TGTGCCACCAGCAGGGGACTAGCTAGGAGGTACAATGAGCAGTTCTTC
CDR3 protein: CATSRGLARRYNEQFF

clone size: -
D gene: -
V gene: TRBV5-1
J gene: TRBJ2-1
CDR3 DNA: TGCGCCAGCAGCTTGGCCAGGAGCGCCTACAATGAGCAGTTCTTC
CDR3 protein: CASSLARSAYNEQFF

clone size: -
D gene: TRBD2
V gene: TRBV10-3
J gene: TRBJ2-3
CDR3 DNA: TGTGCCATCAGTTCTTCCGCCAGCGGGGGGCTAGACACAGATACGCAGTATTTT
CDR3 protein: CAISSSASGGLDTDTQYF

clone size: -
D gene: -
V gene: TRBV7-2
J gene: TRBJ1-1
CDR3 DNA: TGTGCCAGCAGCTCCACCGGGGGTTACACTGAAGCTTTCTTT
CDR3 protein: CASSSTGGYTEAFF

clone size: -
D gene: -
V gene: TRBV29-1
J gene: TRBJ1-2
CDR3 DNA: TGCAGCGTTGAAGACCAAGAGAACTATGGCTACACCTTC
CDR3 protein: CSVEDQENYGYTF

clone size: -
D gene: TRBD2
V gene: TRBV28
J gene: TRBJ2-7
CDR3 DNA: TGTGCCAGCAGTCTGGGACTAGCGGCCCAGGTGCAGTACTTC
CDR3 protein: CASSLGLAAQVQYF

clone size: -
D gene: TRBD2
V gene: TRBV28
J gene: TRBJ2-4
CDR3 DNA: TGTGCCAGCAGCAAGGGACTAGCGGGAGGGCTAGCCAAAAACATTCAGTACTTC
CDR3 protein: CASSKGLAGGLAKNIQYF

clone size: -
D gene: TRBD1
V gene: TRBV4-1
J gene: TRBJ1-1
CDR3 DNA: TGCGCCAGCAGCCAACAAAGGGACAGGCGCGTGAACACTGAAGCTTTCTTT
CDR3 protein: CASSQQRDRRVNTEAFF

clone size: once
D gene: -
V gene: TRBV28
J gene: TRBJ2-5
CDR3 DNA: TGTGCCAGCAGTCCTTCGACAGGTCCGAAGGAGACCCAGTACTTC
CDR3 protein: CASSPSTGPKETQYF

clone size: -
D gene: TRBD2
V gene: TRBV11-2
J gene: TRBJ2-7
CDR3 DNA: TGTGCCAGCAGCCCTGGGACTAGCGGGAGGGCCGGGGTCAACGAGCAGTACTTC
CDR3 protein: CASSPGTSGRAGVNEQYF

clone size: -
D gene: -
V gene: TRBV11-2
J gene: TRBJ1-5
CDR3 DNA: TGTGCCAGCAGTACAGGACACAATCAGCCCCAGCATTTT
CDR3 protein: CASSTGHNQPQHF

clone size: few
D gene: TRBD1
V gene: TRBV30
J gene: TRBJ1-1
CDR3 DNA: TGTGCCTGGAGTCGACAGGGGGGAGCTTTCTTT
CDR3 protein: CAWSRQGGAFF

clone size: -
D gene: TRBD1
V gene: TRBV9
J gene: TRBJ2-3
CDR3 DNA: TGTGCCAGCAGCAAAACTACTCGTCCCGGGACAGGGTTAGGGACAGATACGCAGTATTTT
CDR3 protein: CASSKTTRPGTGLGTDTQYF

clone size: -
D gene: -
V gene: TRBV21-1
J gene: TRBJ2-7
CDR3 DNA: TGTGCCAGCAGCAAATATCGGGGCTCAGTATACGAGCAGTACTTC
CDR3 protein: CASSKYRGSVYEQYF